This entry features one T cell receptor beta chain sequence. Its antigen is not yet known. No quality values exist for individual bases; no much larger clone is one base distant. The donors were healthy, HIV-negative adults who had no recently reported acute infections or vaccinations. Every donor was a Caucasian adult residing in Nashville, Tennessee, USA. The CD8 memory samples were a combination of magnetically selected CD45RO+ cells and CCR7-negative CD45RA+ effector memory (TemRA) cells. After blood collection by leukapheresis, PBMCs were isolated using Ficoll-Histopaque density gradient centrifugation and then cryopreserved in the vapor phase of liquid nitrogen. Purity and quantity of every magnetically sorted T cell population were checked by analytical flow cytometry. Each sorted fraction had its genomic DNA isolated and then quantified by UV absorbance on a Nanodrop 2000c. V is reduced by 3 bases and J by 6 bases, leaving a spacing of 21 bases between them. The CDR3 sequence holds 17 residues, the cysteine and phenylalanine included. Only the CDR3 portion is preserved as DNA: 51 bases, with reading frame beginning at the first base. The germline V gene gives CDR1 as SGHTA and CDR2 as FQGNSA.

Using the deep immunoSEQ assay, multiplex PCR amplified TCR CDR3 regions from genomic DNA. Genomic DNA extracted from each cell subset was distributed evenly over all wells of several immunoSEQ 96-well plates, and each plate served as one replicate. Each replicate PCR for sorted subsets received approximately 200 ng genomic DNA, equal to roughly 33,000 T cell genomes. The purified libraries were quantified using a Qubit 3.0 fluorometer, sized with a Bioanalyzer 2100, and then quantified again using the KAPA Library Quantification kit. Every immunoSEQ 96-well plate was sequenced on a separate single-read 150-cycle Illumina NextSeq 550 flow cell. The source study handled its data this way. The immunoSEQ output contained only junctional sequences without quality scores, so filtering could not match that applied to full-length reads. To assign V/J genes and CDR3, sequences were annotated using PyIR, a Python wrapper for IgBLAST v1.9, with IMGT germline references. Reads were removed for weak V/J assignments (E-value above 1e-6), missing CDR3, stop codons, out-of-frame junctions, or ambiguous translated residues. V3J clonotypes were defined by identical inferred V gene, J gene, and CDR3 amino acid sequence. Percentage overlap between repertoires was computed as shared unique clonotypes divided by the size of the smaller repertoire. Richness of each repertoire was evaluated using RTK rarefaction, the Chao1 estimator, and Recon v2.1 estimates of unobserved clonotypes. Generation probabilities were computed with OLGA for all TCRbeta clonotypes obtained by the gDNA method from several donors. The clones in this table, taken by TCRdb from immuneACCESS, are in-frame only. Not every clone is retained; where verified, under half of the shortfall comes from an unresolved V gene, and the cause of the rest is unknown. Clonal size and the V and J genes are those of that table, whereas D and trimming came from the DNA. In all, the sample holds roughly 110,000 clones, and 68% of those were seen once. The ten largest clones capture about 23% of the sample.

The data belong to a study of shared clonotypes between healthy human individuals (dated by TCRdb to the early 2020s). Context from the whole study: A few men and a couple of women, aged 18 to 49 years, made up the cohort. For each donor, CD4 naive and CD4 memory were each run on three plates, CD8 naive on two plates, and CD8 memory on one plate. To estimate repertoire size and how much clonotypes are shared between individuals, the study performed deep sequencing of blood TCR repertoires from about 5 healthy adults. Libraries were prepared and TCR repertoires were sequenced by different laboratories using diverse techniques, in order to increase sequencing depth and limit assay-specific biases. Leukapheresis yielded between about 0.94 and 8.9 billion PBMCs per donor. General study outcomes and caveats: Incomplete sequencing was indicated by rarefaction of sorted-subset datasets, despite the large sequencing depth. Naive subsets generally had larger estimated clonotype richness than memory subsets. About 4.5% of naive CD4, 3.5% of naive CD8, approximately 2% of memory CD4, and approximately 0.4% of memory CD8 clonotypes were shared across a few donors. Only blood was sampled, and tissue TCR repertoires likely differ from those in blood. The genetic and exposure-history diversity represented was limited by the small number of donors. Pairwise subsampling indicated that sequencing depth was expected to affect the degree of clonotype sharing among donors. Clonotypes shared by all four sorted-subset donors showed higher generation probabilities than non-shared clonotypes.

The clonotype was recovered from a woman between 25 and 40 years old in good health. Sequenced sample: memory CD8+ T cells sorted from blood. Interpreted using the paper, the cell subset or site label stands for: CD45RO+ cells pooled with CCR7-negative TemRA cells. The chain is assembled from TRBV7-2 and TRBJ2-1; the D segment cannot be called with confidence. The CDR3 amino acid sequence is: CASSFRWAYRSPNEQFF. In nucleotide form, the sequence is TGTGCCAGCAGCTTTAGGTGGGCATACCGATCCCCCAATGAGCAGTTCTTC.